This T cell receptor (beta chain) was retrieved from a study of cytomegalovirus exposure and HLA in healthy donors. The V and J ends lost 5 bases and 0 bases, in that order; junction bases with no gene match: 3. CDR1 is SGHVS, CDR2 FNYEAQ, per germline. The CDR3 is 15 residues long. Data came from immunoSEQ multiplex PCR; TCRdb stores just in-frame clones and leaves some out. The data contain 90,000 or so clones, less than 85% of them singletons. Material for sequencing was PBMCs. This receptor was taken from a man aged 18 to 30 in good health and CMV-seropositive. V gene TRBV7-6 combines with J gene TRBJ2-7; the match to TRBD1 covers 11 bases. For the CDR3, the DNA is TGTGCCAGCAGCCGGGGGACAGGGGGCTCCTACGAGCAGTACTTC. This gives the protein CASSRGTGGSYEQYF.